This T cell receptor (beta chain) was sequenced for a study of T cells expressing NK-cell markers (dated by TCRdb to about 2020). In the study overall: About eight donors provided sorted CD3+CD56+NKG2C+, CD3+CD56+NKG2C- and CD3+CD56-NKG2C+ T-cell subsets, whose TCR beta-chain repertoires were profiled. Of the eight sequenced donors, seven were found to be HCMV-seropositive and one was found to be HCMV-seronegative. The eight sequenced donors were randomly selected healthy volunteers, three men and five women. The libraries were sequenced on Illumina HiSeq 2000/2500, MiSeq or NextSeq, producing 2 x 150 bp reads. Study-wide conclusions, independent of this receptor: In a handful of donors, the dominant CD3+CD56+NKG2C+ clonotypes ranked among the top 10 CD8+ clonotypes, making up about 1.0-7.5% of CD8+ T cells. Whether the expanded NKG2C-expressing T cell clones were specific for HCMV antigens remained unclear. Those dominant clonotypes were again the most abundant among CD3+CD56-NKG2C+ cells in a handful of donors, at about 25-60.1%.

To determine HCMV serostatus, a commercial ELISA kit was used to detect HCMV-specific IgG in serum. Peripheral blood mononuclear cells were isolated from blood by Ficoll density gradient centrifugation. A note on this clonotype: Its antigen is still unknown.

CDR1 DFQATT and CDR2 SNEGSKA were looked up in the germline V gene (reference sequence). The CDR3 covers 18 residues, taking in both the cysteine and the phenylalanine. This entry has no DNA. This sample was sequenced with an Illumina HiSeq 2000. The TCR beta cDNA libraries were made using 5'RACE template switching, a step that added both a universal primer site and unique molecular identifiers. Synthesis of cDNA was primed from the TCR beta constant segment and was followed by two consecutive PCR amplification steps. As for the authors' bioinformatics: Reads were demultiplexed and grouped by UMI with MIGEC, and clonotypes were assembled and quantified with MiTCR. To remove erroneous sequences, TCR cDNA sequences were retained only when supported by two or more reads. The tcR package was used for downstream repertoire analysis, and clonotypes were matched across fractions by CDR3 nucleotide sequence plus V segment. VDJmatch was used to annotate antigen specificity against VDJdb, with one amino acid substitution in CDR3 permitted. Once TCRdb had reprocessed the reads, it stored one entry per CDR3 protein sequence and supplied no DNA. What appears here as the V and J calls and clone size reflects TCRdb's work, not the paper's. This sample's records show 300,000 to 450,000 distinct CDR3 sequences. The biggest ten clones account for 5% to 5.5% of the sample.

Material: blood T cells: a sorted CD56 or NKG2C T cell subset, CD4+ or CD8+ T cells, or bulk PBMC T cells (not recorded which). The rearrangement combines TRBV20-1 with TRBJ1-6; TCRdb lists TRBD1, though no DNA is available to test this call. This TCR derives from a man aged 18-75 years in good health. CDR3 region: CSARAWPAVPGYNSPLHF.